These T cell receptor beta chains were read from a single sample in a study of T-cell reconstitution after alpha-beta-depleted transplantation in children. One entry per CDR3 protein, called by TCRdb with MiXCR from the PCR reads. Of about a million distinct CDR3 sequences listed, about 26% were seen once; the top ten hold around 30%. The source material was PBMCs, mostly from graft donor cells, sampled 360 days after TCRalphabeta/CD19-depleted stem cell transplant. The receptors stem from a boy under two years old who had a stem cell transplant for SCID, so the T cells may come from the graft donor. Each CDR3 is given with its conserved first and last residue. A D gene is named only where the DNA matches it firmly. Some rows mark clone size as missing; the rest say once, few, many or name a class of expanded clone.

size	V	length	J	D	CDR3	DNA
many	TRBV11-2	15	TRBJ1-2	-	CASSRWLVINYGYTF	TGTGCCAGCAGCCGTTGGTTAGTAATAAACTATGGCTACACCTTC
few	TRBV5-6	15	TRBJ2-1	-	CASSLAPWTDNEQFF	TGTGCCAGCAGCTTGGCGCCCTGGACAGACAATGAGCAGTTCTTC
-	TRBV5-6	15	TRBJ2-3	-	CASSRLVQSTDTQYF	TGTGCCAGCAGCCGACTGGTACAAAGCACAGATACGCAGTATTTT
-	TRBV6-2/TRBV6-3	16	TRBJ2-5	-	CASRPKMTYFQETQYF	TGTGCCAGCCGTCCAAAGATGACATATTTCCAAGAGACCCAGTACTTC
few	TRBV12-3/TRBV12-4	15	TRBJ1-1	TRBD1	CASSLETGGFTEAFF	TGTGCCAGCAGTTTAGAGACAGGGGGTTTCACTGAAGCTTTCTTT
-	TRBV29-1	15	TRBJ2-1	TRBD2	CSVDLGGSSYNEQFF	TGCAGCGTTGATTTGGGGGGGAGCTCCTACAATGAGCAGTTCTTC
-	TRBV11-3	16	TRBJ2-2	-	CASSPAGQLNTGELFF	TGTGCCAGCAGCCCGGCGGGACAGTTAAACACCGGGGAGCTGTTTTTT
few	TRBV15	14	TRBJ2-7	-	CATSRDWGEYEQYF	TGTGCCACCAGCAGAGATTGGGGGGAGTACGAGCAGTACTTC
-	TRBV28	14	TRBJ2-7	-	CASTLHGGSYEQYF	TGTGCCAGCACCCTCCATGGCGGTTCCTACGAGCAGTACTTC
-	TRBV7-3	18	TRBJ2-7	TRBD1	CASSLRAGTGKVSYEQYF	TGTGCCAGCAGCTTAAGGGCCGGGACAGGGAAAGTTTCCTACGAGCAGTACTTC
-	TRBV29-1	13	TRBJ1-2	-	CSVDGQDNYGYTF	TGCAGCGTTGACGGCCAGGACAACTATGGCTACACCTTC
few	TRBV10-3	16	TRBJ1-1	TRBD1	CAISEPGQARDTEAFF	TGTGCCATCAGTGAGCCAGGACAGGCCAGGGACACTGAAGCTTTCTTT
-	TRBV5-1	20	TRBJ2-1	TRBD2	CASSLPTSGGVPSSYNEQFF	TGCGCCAGCAGCTTGCCGACTAGCGGGGGGGTTCCAAGCTCCTACAATGAGCAGTTCTTC
-	TRBV10-3	17	TRBJ2-7	TRBD1	CAISEGVGQSDPYEQYF	TGTGCCATCAGTGAGGGGGTGGGACAGTCTGATCCCTACGAGCAGTACTTC
-	TRBV29-1	10	TRBJ2-7	TRBD1	CSVKQGAQYF	TGCAGCGTTAAGCAGGGGGCTCAGTACTTC
-	TRBV9	15	TRBJ2-1	TRBD2	CASSPNSGVYNEQFF	TGTGCCAGCAGCCCAAATAGCGGGGTGTACAATGAGCAGTTCTTC
-	TRBV5-5	15	TRBJ2-2	TRBD1	CASSWGQVNTGELFF	TGTGCCAGCAGCTGGGGACAGGTGAACACCGGGGAGCTGTTTTTT
-	TRBV20-1	16	TRBJ2-3	-	CSARFPRGGQTDTQYF	TGCAGTGCTAGATTCCCCAGGGGGGGGCAGACAGATACGCAGTATTTT
few	TRBV7-9	16	TRBJ2-5	-	CASSLLRPALQETQYF	TGTGCCAGCAGCCTCCTCCGTCCGGCGCTCCAAGAGACCCAGTACTTC
-	TRBV7-9	15	TRBJ2-5	-	CASSLGSRGQETQYF	TGTGCCAGCAGCTTAGGTTCCAGGGGCCAAGAGACCCAGTACTTC
-	TRBV4-1	17	TRBJ1-3	-	CASSQDMVFFSGNTIYF	TGCGCCAGCAGCCAAGATATGGTATTTTTCTCTGGAAACACCATATATTTT
-	TRBV20-1	14	TRBJ2-1	-	CSARGGPKVGEQFF	TGCAGTGCTAGAGGGGGGCCAAAAGTTGGGGAGCAGTTCTTC
-	TRBV4-1	15	TRBJ2-1	-	CASSGVGASYNEQFF	TGCGCCAGCAGCGGTGTGGGGGCGTCCTACAATGAGCAGTTCTTC
-	TRBV12-3/TRBV12-4	14	TRBJ2-2	-	CASSFERVAGELFF	TGTGCCAGCAGTTTTGAGCGGGTTGCCGGGGAGCTGTTTTTT
few	TRBV6-1	15	TRBJ1-1	TRBD1	CASSEGDRGLPEAFF	TGTGCCAGCAGTGAAGGGGACAGGGGGCTCCCTGAAGCTTTCTTT
-	TRBV27	18	TRBJ2-5	-	CASSLYLQVASDGETQYF	TGTGCCAGCAGTTTATACCTCCAGGTTGCGTCTGACGGAGAGACCCAGTACTTC
-	TRBV7-9	16	TRBJ1-1	-	CASSLAFVRRDTEAFF	TGTGCCAGCAGCTTAGCTTTTGTCAGGCGGGACACTGAAGCTTTCTTT
-	TRBV6-5	16	TRBJ2-5	TRBD2	CASSYSITSGAETQYF	TGTGCCAGCAGTTACTCGATAACTAGCGGGGCAGAGACCCAGTACTTC
few	TRBV7-2	14	TRBJ2-2	-	CASSLSVSGGELFF	TGTGCCAGCAGCTTATCAGTGTCTGGCGGGGAGCTGTTTTTT
-	TRBV12-3/TRBV12-4	13	TRBJ1-2	-	CASSPTEADGYTF	TGTGCCAGCAGTCCTACAGAGGCAGATGGCTACACCTTC
few	TRBV5-1	15	TRBJ2-5	TRBD1	CASSQLGQGQETQYF	TGCGCCAGCAGCCAACTTGGACAGGGACAAGAGACCCAGTACTTC
once	TRBV12-3/TRBV12-4	15	TRBJ2-3	-	CASRGGGPFTDTQYF	TGTGCCAGCAGGGGTGGCGGGCCCTTCACAGATACGCAGTATTTT